The sequence of this T cell receptor (beta chain) was determined in a study of T cells in Graves' hyperthyroidism and ophthalmopathy. Study as a whole: Prior to any treatment, at the point of initial diagnosis, peripheral blood was collected.

This CDR3 comprises 16 residues. Germline V lookup: CDR1 SGHRS, CDR2 YFSETQ. The ends were cut back, 0 bases at V and 5 bases at J, with 17 bases in the middle. Whole-study results and caveats: Blood shared most expanded thyroid clonotypes above 0.001.

Amplification of TCR beta CDR3 regions was performed using RNA transcripts as template. HTBI primers were the set used in a first-round RT-PCR of the TCR CDR3. In TCRdb, the multiplex PCR reads were re-called with MiXCR into one record per CDR3 protein. In the table there are 600,000 to 850,000 distinct CDR3 sequences, over 15% of which are singletons. With respect to this clonotype: Its matching antigen is unknown.

PBMCs were derived from 9.5 to 10 ml fresh peripheral blood. The genes are TRBV5-1 and TRBJ1-1; a possible D gene is TRBD1 (6 bases). This clonotype was obtained from a woman aged 50 to 60 with Graves' hyperthyroidism that later progressed to Graves' ophthalmopathy. The sample taken for sequencing was blood. The CDR3 DNA sequence: TGCGCCAGCAGCTTGGCCAGGCAGGGGCCGCGGACTGAAGCTTTCTTT. Its protein product is CASSLARQGPRTEAFF.